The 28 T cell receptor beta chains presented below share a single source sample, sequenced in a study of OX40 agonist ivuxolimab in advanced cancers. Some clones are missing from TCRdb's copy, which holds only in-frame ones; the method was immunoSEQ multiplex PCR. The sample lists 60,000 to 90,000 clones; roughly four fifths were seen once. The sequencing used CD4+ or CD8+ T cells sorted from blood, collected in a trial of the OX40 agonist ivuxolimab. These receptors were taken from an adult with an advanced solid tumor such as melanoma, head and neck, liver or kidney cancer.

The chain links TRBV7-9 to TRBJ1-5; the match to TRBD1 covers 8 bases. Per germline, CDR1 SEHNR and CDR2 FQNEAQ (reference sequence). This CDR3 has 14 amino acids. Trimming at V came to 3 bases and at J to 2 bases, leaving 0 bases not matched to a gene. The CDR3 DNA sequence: TGTGCCAGCAGCTTGACAGGGGGCAATCAGCCCCAGCATTTT. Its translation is CASSLTGGNQPQHF.

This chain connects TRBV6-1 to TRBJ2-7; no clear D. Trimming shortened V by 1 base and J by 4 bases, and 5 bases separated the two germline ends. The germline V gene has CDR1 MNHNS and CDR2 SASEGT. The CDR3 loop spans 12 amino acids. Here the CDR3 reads CASSEDRYEQYV. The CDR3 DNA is TGTGCCAGCAGTGAAGACCGGTACGAGCAGTACGTC.

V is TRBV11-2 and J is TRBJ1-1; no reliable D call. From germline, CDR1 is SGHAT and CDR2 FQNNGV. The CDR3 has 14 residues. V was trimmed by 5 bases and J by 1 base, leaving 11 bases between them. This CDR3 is CASSPRITNTEAFF. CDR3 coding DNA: TGTGCCAGCAGCCCTCGGATAACGAACACTGAAGCTTTCTTT.

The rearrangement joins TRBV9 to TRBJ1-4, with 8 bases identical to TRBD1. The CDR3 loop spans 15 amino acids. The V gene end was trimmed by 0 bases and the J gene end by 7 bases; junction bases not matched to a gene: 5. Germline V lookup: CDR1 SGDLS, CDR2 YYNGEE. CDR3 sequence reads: CASSVARDRPEKLFF. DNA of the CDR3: TGTGCCAGCAGCGTAGCCAGGGACAGGCCTGAAAAACTGTTTTTT.

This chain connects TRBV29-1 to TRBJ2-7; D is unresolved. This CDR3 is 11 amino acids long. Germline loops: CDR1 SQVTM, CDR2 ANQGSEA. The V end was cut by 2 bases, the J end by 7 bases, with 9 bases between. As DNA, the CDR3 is TGCAGCGTTGAATCTAAACGTGAGCAGTACTTC. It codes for CSVESKREQYF.

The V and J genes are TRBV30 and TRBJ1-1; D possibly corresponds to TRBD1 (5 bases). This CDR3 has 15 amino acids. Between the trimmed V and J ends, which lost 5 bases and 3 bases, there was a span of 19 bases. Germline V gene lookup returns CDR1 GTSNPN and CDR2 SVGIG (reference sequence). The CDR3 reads CAWGKWGYSYTEAFF. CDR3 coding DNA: TGTGCCTGGGGGAAATGGGGGTATTCATACACTGAAGCTTTCTTT.

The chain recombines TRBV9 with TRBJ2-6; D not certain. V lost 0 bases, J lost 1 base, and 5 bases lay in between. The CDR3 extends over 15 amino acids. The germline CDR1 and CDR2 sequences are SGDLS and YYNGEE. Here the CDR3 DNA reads TGTGCCAGCAGCGTAGTGCCATCTGGGGCCAACGTCCTGACTTTC. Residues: CASSVVPSGANVLTF. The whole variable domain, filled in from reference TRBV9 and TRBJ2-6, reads DSGVTQTPKHLITATGQRVTLRCSPRSGDLSVYWYQQSLDQGLQFLIQYYNGEERAKGNILERFSAQQFPDLHSELNLSSLELGDSALYFCASSVVPSGANVLTFGAGSRLTVL.

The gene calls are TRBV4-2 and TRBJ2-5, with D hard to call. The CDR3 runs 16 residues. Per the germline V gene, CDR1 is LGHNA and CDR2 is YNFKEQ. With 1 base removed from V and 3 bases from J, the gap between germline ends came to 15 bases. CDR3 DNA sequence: TGTGCCAGCAGCCAAGGGGCTGCAGCTTATAAAGAGACCCAGTACTTC. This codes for CASSQGAAAYKETQYF.

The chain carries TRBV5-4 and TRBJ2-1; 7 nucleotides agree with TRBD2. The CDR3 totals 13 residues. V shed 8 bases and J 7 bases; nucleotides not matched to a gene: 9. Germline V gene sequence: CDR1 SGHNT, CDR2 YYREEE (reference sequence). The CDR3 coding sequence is TGTGCCAGGGGCATGCGGGGGAGGAATGAGCAGTTCTTC. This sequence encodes CARGMRGRNEQFF.

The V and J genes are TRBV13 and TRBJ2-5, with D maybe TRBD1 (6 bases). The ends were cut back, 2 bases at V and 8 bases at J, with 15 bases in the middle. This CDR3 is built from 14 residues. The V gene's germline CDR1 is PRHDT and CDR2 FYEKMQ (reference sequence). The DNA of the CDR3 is TGTGCCAGCAGCTTATTCCGGACAGAACGAACCCAGTACTTC. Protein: CASSLFRTERTQYF.

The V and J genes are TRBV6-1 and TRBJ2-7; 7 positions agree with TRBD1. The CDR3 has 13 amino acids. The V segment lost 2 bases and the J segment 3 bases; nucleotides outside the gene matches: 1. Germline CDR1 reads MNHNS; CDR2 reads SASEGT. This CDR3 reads CASSEHRGYEQYV. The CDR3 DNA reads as TGTGCCAGCAGTGAACACAGGGGCTACGAGCAGTACGTC.

DNA for the CDR3: TGTGCCAGCAGCTTGGGATCAGGCACTGAAGCTTTCTTT. Translating it yields CASSLGSGTEAFF. The chain recombines TRBV5-6 with TRBJ1-1; no clear D gene. Germline V gene lookup returns CDR1 SGHDT and CDR2 YYEEEE. V was shortened by 0 bases and J by 4 bases, with 7 bases between the two germline ends. There are 13 residues in the CDR3.

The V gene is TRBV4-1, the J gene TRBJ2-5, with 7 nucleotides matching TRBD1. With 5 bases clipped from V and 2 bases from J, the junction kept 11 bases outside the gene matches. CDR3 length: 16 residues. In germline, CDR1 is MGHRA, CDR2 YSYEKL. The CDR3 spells CASSSQGVKGQETQYF. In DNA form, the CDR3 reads TGCGCCAGCAGCTCCCAGGGGGTGAAGGGGCAAGAGACCCAGTACTTC.

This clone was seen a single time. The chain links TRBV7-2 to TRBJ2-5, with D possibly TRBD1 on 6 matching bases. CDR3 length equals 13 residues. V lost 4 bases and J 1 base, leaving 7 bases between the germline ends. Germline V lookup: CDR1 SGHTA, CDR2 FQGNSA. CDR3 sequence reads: CASSWDTQETQYF. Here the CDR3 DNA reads TGTGCCAGCAGCTGGGACACCCAAGAGACCCAGTACTTC.

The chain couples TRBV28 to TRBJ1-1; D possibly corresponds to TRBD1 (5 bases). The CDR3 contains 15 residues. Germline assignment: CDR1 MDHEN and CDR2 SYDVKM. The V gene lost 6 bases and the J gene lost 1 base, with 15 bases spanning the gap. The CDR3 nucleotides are TGTGCCAGCAGCCAGGGTGGGGCCCGGAACACTGAAGCTTTCTTT. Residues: CASSQGGARNTEAFF.

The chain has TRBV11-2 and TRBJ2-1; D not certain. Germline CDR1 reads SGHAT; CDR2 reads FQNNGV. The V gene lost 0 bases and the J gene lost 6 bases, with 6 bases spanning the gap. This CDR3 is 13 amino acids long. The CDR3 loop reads CASSLDRRNEQFF. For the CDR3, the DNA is TGTGCCAGCAGCTTAGACAGACGCAATGAGCAGTTCTTC.

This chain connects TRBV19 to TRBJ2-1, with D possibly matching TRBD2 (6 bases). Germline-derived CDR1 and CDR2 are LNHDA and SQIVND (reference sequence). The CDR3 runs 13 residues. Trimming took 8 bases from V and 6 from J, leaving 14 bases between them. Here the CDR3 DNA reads TGTGCCAGTCGGGACTCTTCTCTCAATGAGCAGTTCTTC. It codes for CASRDSSLNEQFF.

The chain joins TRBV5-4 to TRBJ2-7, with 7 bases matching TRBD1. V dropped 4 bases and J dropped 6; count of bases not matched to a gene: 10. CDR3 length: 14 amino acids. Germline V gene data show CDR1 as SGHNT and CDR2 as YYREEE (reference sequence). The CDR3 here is CASSRGQAPLEQYF. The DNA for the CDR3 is TGTGCCAGCAGCAGAGGACAGGCTCCTCTCGAGCAGTACTTC.

CDR3: CAISDSLTNYGYTF. The CDR3 nucleotides are TGTGCCATCAGTGATTCCCTTACTAACTATGGCTACACCTTC. The genes are TRBV10-3 and TRBJ1-2; D unclear. There are 14 residues in the CDR3. Germline CDR1 and CDR2: ENHRY and SYGVKD. Trimming took off 3 bases at V and 0 bases at J, with 8 bases between the two ends.

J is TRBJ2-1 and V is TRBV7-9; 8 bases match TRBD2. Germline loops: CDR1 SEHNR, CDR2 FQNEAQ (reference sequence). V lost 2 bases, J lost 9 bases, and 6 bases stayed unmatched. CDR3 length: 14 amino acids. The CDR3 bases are TGTGCCAGCAGCTTAAGCGGGAGACAAGGTGAGCAGTTCTTC. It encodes CASSLSGRQGEQFF.

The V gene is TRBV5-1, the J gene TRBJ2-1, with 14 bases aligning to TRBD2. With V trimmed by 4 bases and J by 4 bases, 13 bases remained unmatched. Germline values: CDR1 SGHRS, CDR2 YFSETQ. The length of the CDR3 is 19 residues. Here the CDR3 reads CASSAYTGLAGATYNEQFF. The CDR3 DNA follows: TGCGCCAGCAGCGCTTATACGGGACTAGCGGGGGCCACTTACAATGAGCAGTTCTTC.

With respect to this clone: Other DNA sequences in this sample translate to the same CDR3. CDR3: CASSLERNTEAFF. The DNA of the CDR3 is TGTGCCAGCAGCTTAGAAAGAAACACTGAAGCTTTCTTT. The chain is built from TRBV11-3 and TRBJ1-1; D ambiguous. Trimming removed 0 bases from V and 2 bases from J, with 4 bases in between. The CDR3 covers 13 residues. Germline loops: CDR1 SGHNT, CDR2 YENEEA.

The CDR3 bases are TGCGCCAGCAGCTCCCAGTCGGGGTACACCGGGGAGCTGTTTTTT. Translation: CASSSQSGYTGELFF. This chain links TRBV5-1 with TRBJ2-2; tentatively, D is TRBD2 (5 bases). The CDR3 sequence is 15 residues long. With 3 bases removed from V and 3 bases from J, the gap between germline ends came to 12 bases. CDR1 and CDR2 from the germline V gene are SGHRS and YFSETQ.

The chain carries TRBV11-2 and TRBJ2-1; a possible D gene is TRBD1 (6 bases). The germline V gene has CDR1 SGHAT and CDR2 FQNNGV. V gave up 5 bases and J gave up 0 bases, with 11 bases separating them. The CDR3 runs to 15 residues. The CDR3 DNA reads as TGTGCCAGCAGCAAGGACAGCCGCTCCTACAATGAGCAGTTCTTC. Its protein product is CASSKDSRSYNEQFF.

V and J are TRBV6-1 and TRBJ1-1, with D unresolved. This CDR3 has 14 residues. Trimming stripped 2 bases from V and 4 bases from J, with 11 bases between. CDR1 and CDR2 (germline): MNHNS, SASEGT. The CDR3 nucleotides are TGTGCCAGCAGTGAAAACAACTTGGGCACTGAAGCTTTCTTT. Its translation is CASSENNLGTEAFF.

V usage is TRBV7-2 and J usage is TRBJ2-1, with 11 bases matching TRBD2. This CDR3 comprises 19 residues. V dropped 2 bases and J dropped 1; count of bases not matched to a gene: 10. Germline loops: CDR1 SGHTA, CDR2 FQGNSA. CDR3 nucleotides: TGTGCCAGCAGCTTATCCCGTAGCGGGGGGGCTCTATCCTACAATGAGCAGTTCTTC. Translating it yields CASSLSRSGGALSYNEQFF.

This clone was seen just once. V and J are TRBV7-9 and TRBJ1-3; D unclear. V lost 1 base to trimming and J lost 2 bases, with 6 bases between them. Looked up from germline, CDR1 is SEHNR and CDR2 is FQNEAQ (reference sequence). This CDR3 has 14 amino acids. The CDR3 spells CASSLGHAGNTIYF. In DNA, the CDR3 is TGTGCCAGCAGCTTAGGACACGCTGGAAACACCATATATTTT.

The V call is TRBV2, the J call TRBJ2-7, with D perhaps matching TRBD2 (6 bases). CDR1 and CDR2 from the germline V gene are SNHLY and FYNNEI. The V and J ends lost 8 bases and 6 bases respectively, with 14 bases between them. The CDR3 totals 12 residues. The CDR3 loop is CASEHPGGEQYV. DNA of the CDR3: TGTGCCAGCGAGCACCCCGGGGGCGAGCAGTACGTC.